This T cell receptor beta chain was identified during a study of shared clonotypes between healthy human individuals. Trimming cost V 1 base and J 2 bases, with 12 bases left between them. The CDR3 has 15 amino acids. Germline V lookup: CDR1 SGHAT, CDR2 FQNNGV. Study results and caveats: Although depth was large, rarefaction showed that sequencing of the sorted subsets was incomplete. Tissue TCR repertoires likely differ from these blood-only repertoires.

Using immunoSEQ multiplex PCR, the repertoire was profiled, and TCRdb retains in-frame clones only, with some absent. The data contain about 1 million clones, more than 65% of them singletons. With respect to this clone: No antigen is known for it.

CD4+ cells yielded CD45RA+ naive and CD45RA-negative memory subsets. This clonotype originated in a man younger than 30 in good health. This rearrangement joins TRBV11-2 to TRBJ2-7; no clear D gene. The sequencing sample was made of memory CD4+ T cells sorted from blood. Regarding subset: CD45RA-negative fraction. In DNA, the CDR3 is TGTGCCAGCAGCTTAGTTGGTGACCGAACCTACGAGCAGTACTTC. Protein product: CASSLVGDRTYEQYF.